The text below deals with one T cell receptor (beta chain). The data originate from a study of blood T cell repertoires in COVID-19. Study-level information: Sites in the United States, Italy and Spain provided acute and convalescent COVID-19 samples. In each case, the material was cDNA or gDNA derived from T cells, B-cell-depleted T cells, or PBMCs.

In the original analysis: Reference gene primer amplification gave estimated nucleated cell counts. Assay used: immunoSEQ multiplex PCR; TCRdb lists only in-frame clones, some missing. V, J and clone size are those of that table, while D and trimming were read from the DNA. The sample contains around 270,000 clones, around 88% of which appear only once. Sequencing was done on a sample of peripheral blood. The receptor comes from a man younger than 45 with active or convalescent COVID-19.

The CDR3 spells CAIDPGLLSGNTIYF. CDR3 nucleotides: TGTGCCATTGATCCGGGACTTCTCTCTGGAAACACCATATATTTT. The rearrangement uses TRBV10-3 and TRBJ1-3; the D gene is possibly TRBD1 (5 bases). CDR1 is ENHRY, CDR2 SYGVKD, per germline. Trimming shortened V by 9 bases and J by 0 bases, and 15 bases separated the two germline ends. CDR3 length equals 15 residues.